The clone carrying this T cell receptor (beta chain) turned up a few times. What it binds is unknown. This same CDR3 is encoded by further DNA sequences in the sample. These data are taken from a study of shared clonotypes between healthy human individuals. Study observations and caveats: On the whole, naive subsets had larger estimated richness than memory subsets had.

V lost 3 bases to trimming and J lost 2 bases; unmatched junction nucleotides: 1. The germline V gene encodes CDR1 MNHNS and CDR2 SASEGT. The length of the CDR3 is 16 residues. Terminally differentiated effector memory CD45RA+ cells were left out of the naive CD8 fraction, which was CD45RO-negative and positively selected for CCR7. Every one of the donors was a Caucasian adult that lived in Nashville, Tennessee. TCRdb keeps only in-frame clones here, not all; method: immunoSEQ multiplex PCR. Of about 2 million clones in the sample, approximately 95% are singletons; the top ten hold 0.9% to 1.5%. The source is a man aged 18 to 35 in good health. Source material: naive CD8+ T cells sorted from blood. This rearrangement joins TRBV6-1 to TRBJ2-7; 16 bases are a match to TRBD2. The CDR3 protein is CASSEGLAGGPYEQYF. Written as DNA, the CDR3 is TGTGCCAGCAGTGAGGGACTAGCGGGGGGGCCCTACGAGCAGTACTTC.